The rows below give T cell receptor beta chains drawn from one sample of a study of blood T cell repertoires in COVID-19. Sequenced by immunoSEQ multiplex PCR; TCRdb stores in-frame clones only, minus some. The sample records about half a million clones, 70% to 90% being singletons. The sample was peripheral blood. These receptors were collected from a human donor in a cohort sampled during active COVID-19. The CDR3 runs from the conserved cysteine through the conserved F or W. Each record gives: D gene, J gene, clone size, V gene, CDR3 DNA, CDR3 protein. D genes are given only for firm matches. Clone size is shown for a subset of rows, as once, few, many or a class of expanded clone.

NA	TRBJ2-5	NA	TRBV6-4	TGTGCCAGCAGTGAAGGGGCAACCGGATTAGAGACCCAGTACTTC	CASSEGATGLETQYF
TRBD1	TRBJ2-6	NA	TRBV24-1	TGTGCCACCAGTGATTCGACAGGGATCTCTGGGGCCAACGTCCTGACTTTC	CATSDSTGISGANVLTF
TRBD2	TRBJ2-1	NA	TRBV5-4	TGTGCCAGCAGCTTGGATAGCGGGATCCCCTACAATGAGCAGTTCTTC	CASSLDSGIPYNEQFF
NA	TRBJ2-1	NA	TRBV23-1	TGCGCCAGCAGGTTCAATTTCCGGGTCGCCGACAATGAGCAGTTCTTC	CASRFNFRVADNEQFF
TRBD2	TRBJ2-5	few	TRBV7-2	TGTGCCAGCAGCTCAAAAGCGGGAGGGCCTATAGAGACCCAGTACTTC	CASSSKAGGPIETQYF
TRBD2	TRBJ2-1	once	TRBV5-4	TGTGCCAGCAGCTCTGGACTAGCGGGATTTCATGAGCAGTTCTTC	CASSSGLAGFHEQFF
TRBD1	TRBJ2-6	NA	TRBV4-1	TGCGCCAGCAGCCAAGCTGGGTCCGGGACAGTACCCTCTGGGGCCAACGTCCTGACTTTC	CASSQAGSGTVPSGANVLTF
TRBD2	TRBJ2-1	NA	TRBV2	TGTGCCAGCAGCTTGTCCCTAGCGGACCCTCCGGATGAGCAGTTCTTC	CASSLSLADPPDEQFF
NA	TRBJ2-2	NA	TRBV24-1	TGTGCCACCAGTGACCCTAGGACGGGAACGAACACCGGGGAGCTGTTTTTT	CATSDPRTGTNTGELFF
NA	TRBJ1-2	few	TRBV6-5	TGTGCCAGCAGTTACGAGACTAACTATGGCTACACCTTC	CASSYETNYGYTF
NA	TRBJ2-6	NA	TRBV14	TGTGCCAGCAGCCACCTAGGTGGCTCTGGGGCCAACGTCCTGACTTTC	CASSHLGGSGANVLTF
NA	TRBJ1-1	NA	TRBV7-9	TGTGCCAGCAGGCAGATCGGGGGTACTGAAGCTTTCTTT	CASRQIGGTEAFF
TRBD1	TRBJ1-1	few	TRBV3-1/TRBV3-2	TGTGCCAGCAGCTCCTGGACAGGGGGGAGGAACACTGAAGCTTTCTTT	CASSSWTGGRNTEAFF
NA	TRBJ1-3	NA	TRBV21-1	TGTGCCAGCAGCAAAGTGGGGACAGGGGAAAGAAACACCATATATTTT	CASSKVGTGERNTIYF
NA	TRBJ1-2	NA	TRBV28	TGTGCCAGCAGTCCGGACAGCCCTGACTATGGCTACACCTTC	CASSPDSPDYGYTF
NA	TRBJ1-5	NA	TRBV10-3	TGTGCCATCAGTGACAACAATCAGCCCCAGCATTTT	CAISDNNQPQHF
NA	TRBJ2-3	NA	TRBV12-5	TGTGCTAGTGGTTTGGTACAGGTCAGCACAGATACGCAGTATTTT	CASGLVQVSTDTQYF
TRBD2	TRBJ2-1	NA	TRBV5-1	TGCGCCAGCAGCTTGGAGGGTAGCGGGGTTCGGGATGAGCAGTTCTTC	CASSLEGSGVRDEQFF
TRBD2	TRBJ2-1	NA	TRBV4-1	TGCGCCAGCAGCCAACTTAGCGGGAGCTCCTACAATGAGCAGTTCTTC	CASSQLSGSSYNEQFF
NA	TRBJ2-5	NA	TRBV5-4	TGTGCCAGCAGCGAAAAGAAGCCGGGTTTACAAGAGACCCAGTACTTC	CASSEKKPGLQETQYF
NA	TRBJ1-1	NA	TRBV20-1	TGCAGTGCTAGTACGACCGGGAACGGGTTCACTGAAGCTTTCTTT	CSASTTGNGFTEAFF
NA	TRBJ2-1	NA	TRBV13	TGTGCCAGCAGTTTTGAGGGGGAGGGCCACAATGAGCAGTTCTTC	CASSFEGEGHNEQFF
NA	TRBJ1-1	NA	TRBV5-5	TGTGCCAGCAGCTTGGAAGGGACTCGGGGCTCTGAAGCTTTCTTT	CASSLEGTRGSEAFF
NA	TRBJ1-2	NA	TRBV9	TGTGCCAGCAGCGTGGGCACTAACTATGGCTACACCTTC	CASSVGTNYGYTF
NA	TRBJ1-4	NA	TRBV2	TGTGCCAGCAGTGAAAGGAGGGAAAAACTGTTTTTT	CASSERREKLFF
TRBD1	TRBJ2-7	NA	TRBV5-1	TGCGCCAGCAGCTTGACCGGGACAGGGAAGGGGTACGAGCAGTACTTC	CASSLTGTGKGYEQYF
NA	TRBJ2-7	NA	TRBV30	TGTGCCTGGAGCACCGGTACAGGGTTCATTAACGAGCAGTACTTC	CAWSTGTGFINEQYF
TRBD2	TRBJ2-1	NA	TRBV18	TGTGCCAGCTCACCGGCACTAGCGGGGATTAATGAGCAGTTCTTC	CASSPALAGINEQFF
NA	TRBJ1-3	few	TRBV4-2	TGTGCCAGCAGGACTAGCACAGGCGGCGGAAACACCATATATTTT	CASRTSTGGGNTIYF
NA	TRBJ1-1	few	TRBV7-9	TGTGCCAGCAGCCGCGACAGGACTGAAGCTTTCTTT	CASSRDRTEAFF
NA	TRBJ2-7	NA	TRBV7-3	TGTGCCAGCAGCTTTGACAGCGCCTACGAGCAGTACTTC	CASSFDSAYEQYF
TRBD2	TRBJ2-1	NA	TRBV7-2	TGTGCCAGCAGCTTAGAACTAGCGGGAGCTAGTGAGCAGTTCTTC	CASSLELAGASEQFF
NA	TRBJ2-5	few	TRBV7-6	TGTGCCAGCAGCTTAGCGGAGGCCGAGGGAGAGACCCAGTACTTC	CASSLAEAEGETQYF
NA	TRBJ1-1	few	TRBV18	TGTGCCAGCTCACCAGTTCGCCGGGGAAAGGGAGCTGAAGCTTTCTTT	CASSPVRRGKGAEAFF
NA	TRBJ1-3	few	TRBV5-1	TGCGCCAGCAGTGCAAATCAGGGGATCTCTGGAAACACCATATATTTT	CASSANQGISGNTIYF
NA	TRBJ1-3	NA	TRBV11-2	TGTGCCAGCAGCTTAGTTGGACACCCTGGAAACACCATATATTTT	CASSLVGHPGNTIYF
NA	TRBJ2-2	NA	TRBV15	TGTGCCACCAGCCCCCAGGGGGGTGGGTCGGAGGAGCTGTTTTTT	CATSPQGGGSEELFF
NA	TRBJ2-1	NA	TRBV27	TGTGCCAGCAGAGAGGACGGGAAAAGGGGGGGAAAATACAATGAGCAGTTCTTC	CASREDGKRGGKYNEQFF
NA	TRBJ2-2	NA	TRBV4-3	TGCGCCAGCAGCCAAGATATGAGGAACCCCGGGGAGCTGTTTTTT	CASSQDMRNPGELFF
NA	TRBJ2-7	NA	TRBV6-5	TGTGCCAGCATTCTAGACGGGACTTTCTACGAGCAGTACTTC	CASILDGTFYEQYF
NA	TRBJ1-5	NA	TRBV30	TGTGCCTGGAGCCCACGGGGGGCCCGTCGGCCCCAGCATTTT	CAWSPRGARRPQHF
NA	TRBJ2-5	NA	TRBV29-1	TGCAGCGCCCCCGGGATCTTCGAGACCCAGTACTTC	CSAPGIFETQYF
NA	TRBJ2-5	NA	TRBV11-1	TGTGCCAGCAGCTTAGGGGGCCTGTACCAAGAGACCCAGTACTTC	CASSLGGLYQETQYF